These T cell receptor beta chains were read from a single sample in a study of cytomegalovirus exposure and HLA in healthy donors. TCRdb's table, derived via immunoSEQ multiplex PCR, lists solely in-frame clones and lacks some. The table shows roughly 86,000 clones, with less than 80% occurring only once. Source material: PBMCs. Every receptor here comes from a woman aged 45 to 65 in good health and CMV-seropositive. The conserved cysteine and the conserved F or W are not part of the CDR3 here. Each record gives: J gene, clone size, CDR3 length, V gene, CDR3 protein. Where a row states a size, it is once, few, many or the class of an expanded clone; other rows omit it.

TRBJ1-3 . 13 TRBV25-1 ASSGIQGSGNTIY
TRBJ2-3 . 14 TRBV9 ASSVRTGGVTDTQY
TRBJ1-1 few 13 TRBV28 AIRDRGSAYTEAF
. few 15 TRBV14 ASSQRIDRLNPYEQY
TRBJ2-2 few 14 TRBV5-1 ASSLAPSGNTGELF
TRBJ1-2 . 11 TRBV2 ASRPGQGYGYT
TRBJ1-4 . 12 TRBV5-1 ASSITGPNEKLF
TRBJ1-2 . 11 TRBV7-3 ASSSDRGYGYT
TRBJ2-7 . 10 TRBV6-6 ASSYGSSEQY
TRBJ1-6 few 13 TRBV6-5 ASAREGNGNSPLH
TRBJ1-2 . 13 TRBV10-3 AVTGQSESNYGYT
TRBJ1-4 . 16 TRBV9 ASSVGTGGKATNEKLF
TRBJ2-4 . 12 TRBV27 ASSPGGSKNIQY
TRBJ1-2 few 13 TRBV29-1 SVEDPGQGALGYT
TRBJ2-2 once 13 TRBV6-5 ASSYSFGRAGELF
TRBJ2-6 . 13 TRBV14 ASSRTGGGANVLT
TRBJ2-3 . 14 TRBV5-1 ASKPVQGGPTDTQY
TRBJ1-2 once 12 TRBV28 ASGPIPTGYGYT
TRBJ1-2 few 12 TRBV5-1 ASSLSQGINGYT
TRBJ2-3 . 16 TRBV7-2 ASSLSGTSVYRTDTQY
TRBJ2-3 . 16 TRBV10-3 AIRERTGGAGGTDTQY
TRBJ1-2 . 10 TRBV18 ASSPDRDGYT
TRBJ2-5 few 14 TRBV6-6 ASSRGLAGGQETQY
. few 15 TRBV5-5 ASSWGLAGAYSYEQY
TRBJ2-2 . 12 TRBV7-3 ASSSLRGGGELF
TRBJ1-1 . 12 TRBV7-9 ASSPPGVFTEAF
TRBJ2-7 . 11 TRBV7-8 ASSVAGEDEQY
TRBJ2-1 . 9 TRBV27 ASSLATEQF
TRBJ2-7 . 14 TRBV28 ASSSDRDDLYYEQY
TRBJ1-2 . 12 TRBV28 ASSSPGQVYGYT
TRBJ1-2 . 10 TRBV30 AWSVVEGGYT